The clone carrying this T cell receptor beta chain was found a few times. CDR3 size: 17 residues. Germline assignment: CDR1 MGHRA and CDR2 YSYEKL. Trimming pared 0 bases from V and 9 bases from J, leaving 18 bases between. The record originates from a study of blood T cell repertoires in COVID-19. On the study more broadly: There were acute and convalescent COVID-19 samples, and they came from the United States, Italy and Spain. Sample material is recorded as cDNA or gDNA derived from T cells, B-cell-depleted T cells, or PBMCs.

Original handling: Counts of nucleated cells, estimated from reference gene primer amplification, were obtained. Produced via immunoSEQ multiplex PCR; TCRdb's table is partial and in-frame only. V and J calls and clone size are those listed in that table; D and trimming were worked out from the DNA. Of about 280,000 clones in the sample, 83% were seen once. Sequenced sample: peripheral blood. The chain carries TRBV4-1 and TRBJ1-6; D is possibly TRBD1 (6 bases). The origin of this receptor is a woman in her 50s who had recovered from COVID-19. The CDR3, as DNA: TGCGCCAGCAGCCAAGATGTGGGGGTGGGGGCCGGTTCACCCCTCCACTTT. Translating it yields CASSQDVGVGAGSPLHF.